This T cell receptor beta chain came from a study of graft-versus-host responses after intestinal transplantation. Overall study context: Following induction with anti-thymocyte globulin, all recipients were given tacrolimus and steroids for three to four years. Study-wide findings and caveats: Graft-donor T cell macrochimerism in patients accompanied high graft-versus-host to host-versus-graft clonal ratios in allografts.

Germline assignment: CDR1 SEHNR and CDR2 FQNEAQ (reference sequence). This CDR3 region has 12 residues. Deletions cut 9 bases from V and 6 bases from J, with 12 bases between. For this clone: Its specificity is not known. This sample includes further DNA sequences coding for the same CDR3.

Repertoires were generated with immunoSEQ multiplex PCR, while TCRdb's copy carries only in-frame clones and drops some. The table shows some 38,000 clones, with over 90% occurring only once. This chain joins TRBV7-9 and TRBJ2-1; D is possibly TRBD2 (6 bases). The sequencing used unstimulated CD8+ T cells sorted from spleen or lymph node cells, collected before transplant. The origin of this receptor is a human donor who was the organ donor for an intestinal transplant. CDR3 DNA: TGTGCCAGTTCGTCCGGGGGCAATGAGCAGTTCTTC. Its translation is CASSSGGNEQFF.